This T cell receptor (beta chain) emerged from a study of Graves' ophthalmopathy and Graves' hyperthyroidism. Scientists amplified the TCR beta CDR3 regions from RNA transcripts. RT-PCR was first run with HTBI primers, then multiplex PCR in a second round. Using its own MiXCR run on the multiplex PCR reads, TCRdb lists one record per CDR3 protein. Of approximately 700,000 distinct CDR3 sequences in the sample, over 40% were seen once. Other autoimmune diseases, uncontrolled infections, pregnancy and lactation each led to patient exclusion. The V end was cut by 5 bases, the J end by 1 base, with 10 bases between. CDR3 length: 13 amino acids. The germline V gene encodes CDR1 SGDLS and CDR2 YYNGEE. As to this clonotype: The antigen is unknown.

The study, taken as a whole, reports: Detection in blood was also observed for most expanded thyroid clonotypes above 0.001 frequency.

The gene calls are TRBV9 and TRBJ2-7, with D perhaps matching TRBD1 (6 bases). The TCR was taken from an adult man with Graves' ophthalmopathy. What was sequenced was peripheral blood. CDR3 DNA: TGTGCCAGCAGAAGAGGACAGTCCTACGAGCAGTACTTC. It encodes CASRRGQSYEQYF.